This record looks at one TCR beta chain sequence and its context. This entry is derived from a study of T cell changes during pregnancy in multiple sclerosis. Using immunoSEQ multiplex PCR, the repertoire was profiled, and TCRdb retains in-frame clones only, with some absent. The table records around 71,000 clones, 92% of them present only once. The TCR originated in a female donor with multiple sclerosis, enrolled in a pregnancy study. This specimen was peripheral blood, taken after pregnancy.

CDR3: CASSVELAAGTDTQYF. The CDR3 nucleotides read TGTGCCAGCAGCGTAGAATTAGCGGCAGGCACAGATACGCAGTATTTT. J is TRBJ2-3 and V is TRBV9; D might be TRBD2 (6 bases). The V end was cut by 0 bases, the J end by 1 base, with 12 bases between. The CDR3 has 16 residues. Germline-derived CDR1 and CDR2 are SGDLS and YYNGEE.